The 18 T cell receptor beta chains in this list originate from one sample, sequenced in a study of human T cells and chemical hapten exposure. TCRdb itself ran the RACE reads through MiXCR, one entry per CDR3 protein. The table records under 400,000 distinct CDR3 sequences, roughly 5% of them present only once. Regarding time point: pre-sensitization, week 0. Sample treatment: therapeutic diphenylcyclopropenone sensitization with weekly scalp DPC. The source material was whole blood, sampled in connection with sensitization to the hapten diphenylcyclopropenone (DPC). Receptors were obtained from a woman between 50 and 59 years old with alopecia areata. Some clones in this sample may be carry-over from other donors' samples.

The V gene is TRBV29-1, the J gene TRBJ1-2, with D hard to call. This CDR3 comprises 10 residues. Germline-derived CDR1 and CDR2 are SQVTM and ANQGSEA. V was cut by 4 bases and J by 7 bases, with 7 bases left in between. CDR3 DNA sequence: TGCAGCGTTGTAGCGTCTGGCTACACCTTC. Translated: CSVVASGYTF.

The chain combines TRBV2 with TRBJ1-1; D is ambiguous. CDR1 and CDR2 from the germline V gene are SNHLY and FYNNEI. The CDR3 is made up of 13 amino acids. The V end was cut by 7 bases, the J end by 0 bases, with 9 bases between. This chain's CDR3 is CASKEPVNTEAFF. CDR3 sequence (DNA): TGTGCCAGCAAAGAGCCGGTGAACACTGAAGCTTTCTTT.

This clonotype has only a few counts. This chain connects TRBV12-3 or TRBV12-4 to TRBJ2-1; possibly TRBD1 or TRBD2 for D (5 bases each). There are 12 residues in the CDR3. With 6 bases removed from V and 10 bases from J, the gap between germline ends came to 13 bases. The CDR3 nucleotides read TGTGCCAGCAGAAGCTCAGGGAGCGAGCAGTTCTTC. This encodes CASRSSGSEQFF.

This chain connects TRBV6-6 to TRBJ1-5, with D hard to call. The germline V and J ends were trimmed by 0 bases and 0 bases, with 15 bases remaining between them. This CDR3 has 18 amino acids. Germline V gives CDR1 MNHNY, CDR2 SVGAGI (reference sequence). The CDR3: CASSYSKTTEYSNQPQHF. CDR3 coding DNA: TGTGCCAGCAGTTACTCGAAGACCACGGAGTATAGCAATCAGCCCCAGCATTTT.

This clonotype was recorded at least ten times. The V call is TRBV5-1, the J call TRBJ2-3; maybe TRBD2 (6 bases). Trimming removed 0 bases at V and 3 bases at J, with 11 bases between. The germline CDR1 and CDR2 sequences are SGHRS and YFSETQ. This CDR3 comprises 15 residues. The CDR3 is CASSLGRAATDTQYF. The CDR3 bases are TGCGCCAGCAGCTTGGGGAGGGCAGCTACAGATACGCAGTATTTT.

There are a few counts of this clonotype. This rearrangement joins TRBV12-3 or TRBV12-4 to TRBJ2-7, with TRBD1 matching 7 bases. This CDR3 is 11 amino acids long. V gave up 2 bases and J gave up 11 bases; unmatched junction bases: 3. The CDR3 DNA reads TGTGCCAGCAGTTTACTCGGGACAGAGTACTTC. It translates to CASSLLGTEYF.

This chain links TRBV9 with TRBJ2-7; 14 nucleotides line up with TRBD2. Germline V lookup: CDR1 SGDLS, CDR2 YYNGEE. The length of the CDR3 is 16 residues. The trim removed 4 bases at V and 3 bases at J, leaving 6 bases unmatched. The CDR3 DNA reads as TGTGCCAGCAGCCCCCTGGGACTAGCGGGGGACTACGAGCAGTACTTC. Its protein is CASSPLGLAGDYEQYF.

This clonotype was observed a few times. This sequence joins TRBV20-1 and TRBJ2-7; 10 positions agree with TRBD2. Germline-derived CDR1 and CDR2 are DFQATT and SNEGSKA (reference sequence). V was clipped by 3 bases and J by 4 bases; unmatched bases: 6. The CDR3 consists of 14 residues. The CDR3 DNA is TGCAGTGCTAGGGACCGGACTAGCGGTTACGAGCAGTACTTC. Translation gives CSARDRTSGYEQYF.

The J gene is TRBJ2-5, the V gene TRBV13, with D unresolved. Germline loops: CDR1 PRHDT, CDR2 FYEKMQ (reference sequence). Trimming stripped 5 bases from V and 5 bases from J, with 12 bases between. This CDR3 spans 13 amino acids. DNA for the CDR3: TGTGCCAGCAGCCACGGCGCCATGGAGACCCAGTACTTC. Residues: CASSHGAMETQYF.

Only a few counts were recorded for this clonotype. The rearrangement joins TRBV14 to TRBJ2-3; D might be TRBD2 (5 bases). The CDR3 covers 15 residues. Germline loops: CDR1 SGHDN, CDR2 FVKESK. Trimming took off 1 base at V and 1 base at J, with 9 bases between the two ends. The CDR3 sequence: CASSQARRGTDTQYF. DNA for the CDR3: TGTGCCAGCAGCCAAGCGAGGCGGGGCACAGATACGCAGTATTTT.

This clonotype has ten or more counts. The chain combines TRBV2 with TRBJ2-3, with TRBD2 identical over 7 bases. This CDR3 has 17 residues. Germline assignment: CDR1 SNHLY and CDR2 FYNNEI. The junction had 12 bases not matched to a gene; V was cut back by 3 bases and J by 3 bases. CDR3 coding DNA: TGTGCCAGCAGTGACTCTTTGGCGGGGGTGTCGACAGATACGCAGTATTTT. It translates to CASSDSLAGVSTDTQYF.

This clonotype has more than one count but fewer than ten. V and J are TRBV3-1 and TRBJ1-2, with a possible D match to TRBD1 (5 bases). Trimming removed 2 bases from V and 5 bases from J, with 15 bases in between. The germline V gene has CDR1 LGHDT and CDR2 YNNKEL (reference sequence). The CDR3 is made up of 15 amino acids. CDR3 protein: CASSQRDFTPYGYTF. CDR3 nucleotide sequence: TGTGCCAGCAGCCAACGGGACTTTACTCCATATGGCTACACCTTC.

At least ten counts were recorded for this clonotype. The CDR3, as DNA: TGCGCCAGCAGCCAAGATGGGGCTGGGGCCTCTGGGGCCAACGTCCTGACTTTC. It translates to CASSQDGAGASGANVLTF. V gene TRBV4-1 combines with J gene TRBJ2-6; weak D call: TRBD1 (5 bases). Germline values: CDR1 MGHRA, CDR2 YSYEKL. V lost 0 bases and J 0 bases, leaving 12 bases between the germline ends. The CDR3 extends over 18 amino acids.

This clonotype appeared many times. The DNA of the CDR3 is TGTGCCAGCAGTTCGGGACTAGCGGGAGAGTACCCCTACAATGAGCAGTTCTTC. It translates to CASSSGLAGEYPYNEQFF. The chain employs TRBV12-3 or TRBV12-4 and TRBJ2-1; 14 bases are shared with TRBD2. Losses at the gene ends were 4 bases for V and 2 bases for J; bases not matched to a gene: 7. The CDR3 spans 18 residues.

This clonotype was seen a handful of times. This chain uses TRBV27 with TRBJ2-5; D is perhaps TRBD2 (6 bases). Germline V gene sequence: CDR1 MNHEY, CDR2 SMNVEV (reference sequence). The CDR3 sequence is 15 residues long. Trimming took 4 bases from V and 3 from J, leaving 15 bases between them. The CDR3 nucleotides are TGTGCCAGCAGTTCCACCGGGACTCTCAAAGAGACCCAGTACTTC. This codes for CASSSTGTLKETQYF.

This clonotype was counted between two and nine times. The chain carries TRBV27 and TRBJ2-3; 10 bases are a match to TRBD2. Losses at the gene ends were 5 bases for V and 1 base for J; bases not matched to a gene: 6. The CDR3 length is 16 residues. Germline assignment: CDR1 MNHEY and CDR2 SMNVEV (reference sequence). CDR3 nucleotides: TGTGCCAGCAGTACCCGACTAGCGGGCGGCACAGATACGCAGTATTTT. Translating gives CASSTRLAGGTDTQYF.

The chain combines TRBV20-1 with TRBJ2-3; TRBD2 matches 12 bases. This CDR3 is 15 amino acids long. Per germline, CDR1 DFQATT and CDR2 SNEGSKA (reference sequence). Trimming cost V 5 bases and J 0 bases; bases outside gene matches: 3. The CDR3, as DNA: TGCAGTGCTGCCGGGACTAGCGGGAGCACAGATACGCAGTATTTT. Translating it yields CSAAGTSGSTDTQYF.

This clonotype came up many times. The chain links TRBV28 to TRBJ2-7; D unclear. Between the trimmed V and J ends, which lost 7 bases and 3 bases, there was a span of 13 bases. CDR3 size: 13 residues. Germline V CDR1 and CDR2: MDHEN, SYDVKM. The CDR3 protein is CASTRVAIYEQYF. CDR3 bases: TGTGCCAGCACCCGGGTCGCAATCTACGAGCAGTACTTC. The variable domain in full, completed from reference TRBV28 and TRBJ2-7, reads DVKVTQSSRYLVKRTGEKVFLECVQDMDHENMFWYRQDPGLGLRLIYFSYDVKMKEKGDIPEGYSVSREKKERFSLILESASTNQTSMYLCASTRVAIYEQYFGPGTRLTVT.